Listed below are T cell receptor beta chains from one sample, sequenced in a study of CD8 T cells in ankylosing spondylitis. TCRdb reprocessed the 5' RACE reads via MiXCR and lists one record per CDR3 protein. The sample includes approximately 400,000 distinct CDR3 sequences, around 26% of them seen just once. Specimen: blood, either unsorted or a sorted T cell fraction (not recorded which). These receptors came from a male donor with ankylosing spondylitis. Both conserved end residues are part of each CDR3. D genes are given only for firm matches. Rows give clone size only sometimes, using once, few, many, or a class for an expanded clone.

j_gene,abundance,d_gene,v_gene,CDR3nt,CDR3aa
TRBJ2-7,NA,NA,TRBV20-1,TGCAGTGCTAGAAACTCTCCCTTAGGCTACGAGCAGTACTTC,CSARNSPLGYEQYF
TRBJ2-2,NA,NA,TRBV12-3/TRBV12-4,TGTGCCAGCAGTTTTTCAGGCCGGGAGCTGTTTTTT,CASSFSGRELFF
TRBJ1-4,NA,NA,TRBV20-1,TGCAGTGCTAGATATCGGAACCGGGAAAAACTGTTTTTT,CSARYRNREKLFF
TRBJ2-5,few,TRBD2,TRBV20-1,TGCAGTGCTCTCGAATCTAGCGGCGTAGAGACCCAGTACTTC,CSALESSGVETQYF
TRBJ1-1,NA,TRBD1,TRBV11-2,TGTGCCAGCAGCCGGGCAGGGGGCAACACTGAAGCTTTCTTT,CASSRAGGNTEAFF
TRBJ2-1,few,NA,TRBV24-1,TGTGCCACCAGTGACCCTAGAAGAAACAATGAGCAGTTCTTC,CATSDPRRNNEQFF
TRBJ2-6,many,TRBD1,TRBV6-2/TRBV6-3,TGTGCCAGCACCAAGGGACAGGGGGCAACCAACGTCCTGACTTTC,CASTKGQGATNVLTF
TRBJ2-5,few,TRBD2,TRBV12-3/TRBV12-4,TGTGCCAGCAGTTTTGCGCGGACTAGCGGGGGGAGTCAAGAGACCCAGTACTTC,CASSFARTSGGSQETQYF
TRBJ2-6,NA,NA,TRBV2,TGTGCCAGCAGTGAAACGGGGTCTGGGGCCAACGTCCTGACTTTC,CASSETGSGANVLTF
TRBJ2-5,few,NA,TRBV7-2,TGTGCCAGCAGCCCCCGGACGGAGACCCAGTACTTC,CASSPRTETQYF
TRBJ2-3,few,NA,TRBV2,TGTGCCAGCAGTCGAGGCGGGATGACAGATACGCAGTATTTT,CASSRGGMTDTQYF
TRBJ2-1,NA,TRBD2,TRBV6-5,TGTGCCAGCAGTTTAATAGCGGGAGTCGTTGGTAATGAGCAGTTCTTC,CASSLIAGVVGNEQFF
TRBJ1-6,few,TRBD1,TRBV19,TGTGCCAGTCGTGTGGGGACAGGCAATTCACCCCTCCACTTT,CASRVGTGNSPLHF
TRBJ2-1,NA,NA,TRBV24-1,TGTGCCACCAGAGGGGGCGGGACCACGGGGAATGAGCAGTTCTTC,CATRGGGTTGNEQFF
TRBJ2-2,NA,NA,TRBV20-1,TGCAGTGCCCAAGGGGCAGGGCAATACACCGGGGAGCTGTTTTTT,CSAQGAGQYTGELFF
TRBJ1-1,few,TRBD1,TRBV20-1,TGCAGTGCTAGAGAGGCCGGGACAGGGACGATGAACACTGAAGCTTTCTTT,CSAREAGTGTMNTEAFF
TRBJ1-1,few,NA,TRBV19,TGTGCCAGTAGTAGTCCGGGAGGGTACACTGAAGCTTTCTTT,CASSSPGGYTEAFF
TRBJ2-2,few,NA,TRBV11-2,TGTGCCAGCAGCTTAGATTACGGCTACACCGGGGAGCTGTTTTTT,CASSLDYGYTGELFF
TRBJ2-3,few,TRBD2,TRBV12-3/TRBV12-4,TGTGCCAGCAGTTTAATGACTAGCGGGAGCACAGATACGCAGTATTTT,CASSLMTSGSTDTQYF
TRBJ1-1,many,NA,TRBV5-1,TGCGCCAGCAGCCCGGGGAGGACTGAAGCTTTCTTT,CASSPGRTEAFF
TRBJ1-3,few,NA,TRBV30,TGTGCCTGGAGTGTAACGGGGTTCGGGGACACCATATATTTT,CAWSVTGFGDTIYF
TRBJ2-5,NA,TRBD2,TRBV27,TGTGCCAGCAGTTTATTTCCGGGACTAGTAGCAGAGACCCAGTACTTC,CASSLFPGLVAETQYF
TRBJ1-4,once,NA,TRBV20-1,TGCAGTGCTAGAGATTGGACGGGGGGCGAAAAACTGTTTTTT,CSARDWTGGEKLFF
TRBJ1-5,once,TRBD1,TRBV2,TGTGCCAGCAGTGAAAGGACAGGGGGCGCGGTTCAGCCCCAGCCTTTT,CASSERTGGAVQPQPF
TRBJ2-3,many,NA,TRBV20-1,TGCAGTGCTAGACCTAGCACAGATACGCAGTATTTT,CSARPSTDTQYF
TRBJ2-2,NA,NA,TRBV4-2,TGTGCCAGCAGCCAGAACAGGCCAACCCCCGGGGAGCTGTTTTTT,CASSQNRPTPGELFF
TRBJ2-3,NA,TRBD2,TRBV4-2,TGTGCCAGCAGCCCCTTTCCACTAGCGGGAAACACAGATACGCAGTATTTT,CASSPFPLAGNTDTQYF
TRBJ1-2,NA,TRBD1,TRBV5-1,TGCGCCAGCAGCGCGGGACAGGGGGTCTATGGCTACACCTTC,CASSAGQGVYGYTF
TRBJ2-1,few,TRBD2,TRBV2,TGTGCCAGCAGAGAAGAGCGGGAGGCATACAATGAGCAGTTCTTC,CASREEREAYNEQFF
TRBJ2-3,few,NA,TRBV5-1,TGCGCCAGCAGCTGGAGGACACCGCACACAGATACGCAGTATTTT,CASSWRTPHTDTQYF
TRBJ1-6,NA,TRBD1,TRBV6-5,TGTGCCAGCAGTTACACGACAGGGGCTGGTTCACCCCTCCACTTT,CASSYTTGAGSPLHF
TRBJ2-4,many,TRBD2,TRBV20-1,TGCAGTGCTAGTGAAGGACTAGCGGGATACAAGCTGTACTTC,CSASEGLAGYKLYF
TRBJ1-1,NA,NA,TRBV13,TGTGCCAGCAGCTTAACGGGCAGGGGTTTGAACACTGAAGCTTTCTTT,CASSLTGRGLNTEAFF